The clone carrying this TCR beta chain was observed once. The data belong to a study of blood T cell repertoires in COVID-19. Repertoires were generated with immunoSEQ multiplex PCR, while TCRdb's copy carries only in-frame clones and drops some. The table records 120,000 to 150,000 clones, 75% to 90% of them present only once. The germline CDR1 and CDR2 sequences are SGDLS and YYNGEE. Trimming left V 2 bases short and J 8 bases short, with 10 bases between. The length of the CDR3 is 12 residues. This receptor was obtained from a man aged 50 or older in a cohort exposed to, infected with or recovered from COVID-19 (not recorded which). Material for sequencing was PBMCs or T cells enriched from blood (not recorded which). The gene calls are TRBV9 and TRBJ1-1; a weak D match, TRBD1 (6 bases). CDR3 protein: CASSVLQGEAFF. CDR3 DNA: TGTGCCAGCAGCGTCTTACAGGGAGAAGCTTTCTTT. The whole variable domain, remainder taken from reference TRBV9 and TRBJ1-1, is DSGVTQTPKHLITATGQRVTLRCSPRSGDLSVYWYQQSLDQGLQFLIQYYNGEERAKGNILERFSAQQFPDLHSELNLSSLELGDSALYFCASSVLQGEAFFGQGTRLTVV.